These T cell receptor beta chains were read from a single sample in a study of blood T cell repertoires in COVID-19. The table came from immunoSEQ multiplex PCR; TCRdb's copy has only in-frame clones and leaves some out. The sample yields about 350,000 clones, 86% seen once. Sequencing input: peripheral blood. The source is a woman aged 55-69 years with COVID-19, enrolled during active disease. Both conserved end residues are part of each CDR3. A D gene is named only where the DNA matches it firmly. Not every row has a clone size; where given, it reads once, few, many or a size class.

d_call j_call v_call clone_size cdr3_nt cdr3_aa
TRBD1 TRBJ1-2 TRBV3-1/TRBV3-2 NA TGTGCCAGCAGCCCTATCCTCGGGACAGAGAAGTATGGCTACACCTTC CASSPILGTEKYGYTF
NA TRBJ2-3 TRBV7-9 NA TGTGCCAGCAGCTTATTCCAAAGCACAGATACGCAGTATTTT CASSLFQSTDTQYF
TRBD2 TRBJ2-3 TRBV7-3 NA TGTGCCAGCAGCTCGGGACTAGCAGCCGATACGCAGTATTTT CASSSGLAADTQYF
NA TRBJ2-2 TRBV29-1 NA TGCAGCGTTGTCCAACAGGTGCGCGGGGAGCTGTTTTTT CSVVQQVRGELFF
TRBD1 TRBJ1-2 TRBV10-3 NA TGTGCCATCAGTGAGGGACAGGGGGCTAACTATGGCTACACCTTC CAISEGQGANYGYTF
TRBD1 TRBJ1-3 TRBV12-3/TRBV12-4 NA TGTGCCAGCAGTTCGGGACAGGGAAACACCATATATTTT CASSSGQGNTIYF
NA TRBJ1-6 TRBV7-8 NA TGTGCCAGCAAACTCTCAATGGGCAGTCTGAATTCACCCCTCCACTTT CASKLSMGSLNSPLHF
TRBD1 TRBJ1-5 TRBV25-1 NA TGTGCCAGCAGTTGGGGACAGGGGGACAATCAGCCCCAGCATTTT CASSWGQGDNQPQHF
TRBD1 TRBJ2-1 TRBV11-2 once TGTGCCAGCAGCTTAGTGGGGACAGGGCAAAATGAGCAGTTCTTC CASSLVGTGQNEQFF
NA TRBJ2-7 TRBV7-2 once TGTGCCAGCAGCTTAGTAGATAGGGGGGGCGAGCAGTACTTC CASSLVDRGGEQYF
TRBD2 TRBJ2-1 TRBV3-1/TRBV3-2 NA TGTGCCAGCAGCTATGGACTAGCGGCATACAATGAGCAGTTCTTC CASSYGLAAYNEQFF
NA TRBJ2-6 TRBV29-1 NA TGCAGCGTTACGGACGGGAGCTCTGGGGCCAACGTCCTGACTTTC CSVTDGSSGANVLTF
TRBD1 TRBJ2-5 TRBV5-1 NA TGCGCCAGCAGTCTGACAGGGCGGGAGACCCAGTACTTC CASSLTGRETQYF
NA TRBJ2-3 TRBV7-9 many TGTGCCAGCAGCCACTCAGGGGGGAAGGGAGATACGCAGTATTTT CASSHSGGKGDTQYF
TRBD1 TRBJ2-2 TRBV11-2 NA TGTGCCAGCAGAGACCAGGGGGCGGCCGGGGAGCTGTTTTTT CASRDQGAAGELFF
TRBD1 TRBJ2-7 TRBV5-1 NA TGCGCCAGCAGCCAACGGACAGGTAGCTCCTACGAGCAGTACTTC CASSQRTGSSYEQYF
NA TRBJ1-1 TRBV10-1 few TGCGCCAGCAGCCCCGACCGGAGGGACACTGAAGCTTTCTTT CASSPDRRDTEAFF
TRBD2 TRBJ2-7 TRBV27 NA TGTGCCAGCAGTGCAACTAGCGGGGGGCCCTACGAGCAGTACTTC CASSATSGGPYEQYF
NA TRBJ1-1 TRBV21-1 once TGTGCCAGCAGCAGGACGACAGGGGACCCAGACGTTTTGACTGAAGCTTTCTTT CASSRTTGDPDVLTEAFF
NA TRBJ2-2 TRBV10-3 NA TGTGCCATCACGAACAGGATCTCCACCGGGGAGCTGTTTTTT CAITNRISTGELFF
TRBD2 TRBJ2-7 TRBV27 NA TGTGCCAGCACCCAAAAAGGCTCGGCGGCTAGCGGGGGGGGAAGGTGGTACTTC CASTQKGSAASGGGRWYF
NA TRBJ1-1 TRBV6-5 NA TGTGCCAGCAGAGAGGCCACTGAAGCTTTCTTT CASREATEAFF
TRBD1 TRBJ1-3 TRBV6-1 NA TGTGCCAGCAGTGAAGGGACAGGTAGCTCTGGAAACACCATATATTTT CASSEGTGSSGNTIYF
TRBD1 TRBJ1-2 TRBV2 NA TGTGCCAGCAGGGACAGGGTAGAGGACTACACCTTC CASRDRVEDYTF
NA TRBJ1-6 TRBV7-9 NA TGTGCCAGCAGAGGGGTTTCGGATTCACCCCTCCACTTT CASRGVSDSPLHF
NA TRBJ2-7 TRBV3-1/TRBV3-2 NA TGTGCCAGCAGCCAAGACTTGGGAGACGTCCAGTACTTC CASSQDLGDVQYF
NA TRBJ2-7 TRBV14 NA TGTGCCACCGGAGCCACCTCCTACGAGCAGTACTTC CATGATSYEQYF
NA TRBJ1-2 TRBV6-5 NA TGTGCCAGCAGTCCACAGGGCGATGGCTACACCTTC CASSPQGDGYTF
TRBD1 TRBJ2-7 TRBV5-4 NA TGTGCCAGCAGCCTCACAGGGGGAAACGAGCAGTACTTC CASSLTGGNEQYF
TRBD2 TRBJ2-7 TRBV11-3 NA TGTGCCAGCAGCTTAGCTAGCGGGGGGTACTACGAGCAGTACTTC CASSLASGGYYEQYF
TRBD1 TRBJ2-1 TRBV30 NA TGTGCCTGGAGTGCGGGACAGGCTGGCAATGAGCAGTTCTTC CAWSAGQAGNEQFF
TRBD1 TRBJ1-5 TRBV4-1 once TGCGCCAGCAGCCACGGACAGGGCAGCAATCAGCCCCAGCATTTT CASSHGQGSNQPQHF
NA TRBJ2-5 TRBV19 NA TGTGCCAGTCGGCGTGCGGACCAAGAGACCCAGTACTTC CASRRADQETQYF
NA TRBJ1-6 TRBV27 NA TGTGCCAGCAGTTTGGGTCCCTGGAGCTCCTATAATTCACCCCTCCACTTT CASSLGPWSSYNSPLHF
TRBD1 TRBJ1-2 TRBV19 NA TGTGCCACCTCGGACAGGGGGACAGGTGGCTACACCTTC CATSDRGTGGYTF
TRBD1 TRBJ1-2 TRBV7-9 NA TGTGCCAGCAGCTTAGGGGGACAGGGGCGAGATGGCTACACCTTC CASSLGGQGRDGYTF
TRBD1 TRBJ2-7 TRBV2 NA TGTGCCAGCAGTCCGGGACAGACCTACGAGCAGTACTTC CASSPGQTYEQYF
TRBD2 TRBJ2-2 TRBV20-1 few TGCAGTGCTAGTGGTAGTAGCGGGGGGACAACCGGGGAGCTGTTTTTT CSASGSSGGTTGELFF
TRBD1 TRBJ2-3 TRBV11-2 once TGTGCCAGCAGCTCATGGGGACAGCAACTCGGCACAGATACGCAGTATTTT CASSSWGQQLGTDTQYF
NA TRBJ2-7 TRBV5-1 NA TGCGCCAGCAGCGAACAGGTTTCCTACGAGCAGTACTTC CASSEQVSYEQYF
NA TRBJ2-1 TRBV3-1/TRBV3-2 NA TGTGCCAGCAGCCAAACTAGGGAAAATGAGCAGTTCTTC CASSQTRENEQFF
TRBD1 TRBJ2-2 TRBV30 NA TGTGCCTCTTCCACAGGGGCCCCTAACACCGGGGAGCTGTTTTTT CASSTGAPNTGELFF
NA TRBJ2-3 TRBV14 NA TGTGCCAGCATCCCCCCCCGGGGGGCCGTAGATACGCAGTATTTT CASIPPRGAVDTQYF
NA TRBJ1-1 TRBV4-1 once TGCGCCAGCAGCCAAGACAGGGCCTATGAAGCTTTCTTT CASSQDRAYEAFF
TRBD2 TRBJ2-5 TRBV15 NA TGTGCCACCAGCAGAGAGTCCGCTAGCGGGGGGCAAGAGACCCAGTACTTC CATSRESASGGQETQYF
NA TRBJ1-5 TRBV12-5 NA TGTGTTAGTGGTTTGGTGGGTGGAGCCAGCAATCAGCCCCAGCATTTT CVSGLVGGASNQPQHF
NA TRBJ1-3 TRBV15 once TGTGCCACCAGCAGAGATCCAGGCGATGGGAACACCATATATTTT CATSRDPGDGNTIYF
NA TRBJ1-5 TRBV2 NA TGTGCCAGCAGTCGGGAGTTCAATCAGCCCCAGCATTTT CASSREFNQPQHF
NA TRBJ2-7 TRBV2 NA TGTGCCAGCAGTGAACTAGCGTCCGAGCAGTACTTC CASSELASEQYF
NA TRBJ1-1 TRBV5-4 NA TGTGCCAGCAGCTTCGTGGGGGCCCCGCTGGCTTTCTTT CASSFVGAPLAFF
NA TRBJ2-3 TRBV5-1 NA TGCGCCAGCAGCCCGACGGGAAACACAGATACGCAGTATTTT CASSPTGNTDTQYF
NA TRBJ1-1 TRBV5-1 NA TGCGCCAGCAGCTTGCCAGGGAACACTGAAGCTTTCTTT CASSLPGNTEAFF
NA TRBJ2-7 TRBV2 NA TGTGCCAGCAATCTAAGGGACACGTACTACGAGCAGTACTTC CASNLRDTYYEQYF